The source of this T cell receptor beta chain is a study of T cells expressing NK-cell markers. Study as a whole: Sorted CD3+CD56+NKG2C+, CD3+CD56+NKG2C- and CD3+CD56-NKG2C+ T-cell subsets were beta-chain profiled. Study-level points and caveats: The study did not resolve the HCMV specificity of expanded NKG2C+ T cell clones. The leading position in the CD3+CD56-NKG2C+ fraction of four donors also went to these clonotypes.

The germline gives CDR1 KGHDR, CDR2 SFDVKD. This CDR3 is 11 amino acids long. A word on this clonotype: Its antigen is unknown.

Production of TCR beta cDNA relied on 5'RACE template switching with UMIs. TCRdb re-called the 5' RACE reads, yielding one record per CDR3 amino acid sequence without DNA. This table holds about 440,000 distinct CDR3 sequences. The gene calls are TRBV24-1 and TRBJ2-3. The source material was blood T cells: a sorted CD56 or NKG2C T cell subset, CD4+ or CD8+ T cells, or bulk PBMC T cells (not recorded which). The TCR sequence derives from a woman aged 18-69 years in good health. The CDR3: CATGQADTQYF.